The 4 T cell receptor beta chains presented below share a single source sample, sequenced in a study of T-cell memory formation after mild COVID-19. TCRdb analysed the 5' RACE reads with MiXCR anew, one entry per CDR3 protein. The sample yields some 300,000 distinct CDR3 sequences, less than 20% seen once. Source material: PBMCs or a T cell subset sorted from them (not recorded which). The receptors stem from a young man who had mild COVID-19 (a few samples of this study predate the infection). Cell type and time point are not known.

This clonotype was detected a few times. The gene calls are TRBV7-2 and TRBJ2-3; 12 bases align to TRBD2. Trimming took 5 bases from V and 2 from J; bases not matched to a gene: 5. The germline gives CDR1 SGHTA, CDR2 FQGNSA. The CDR3 runs to 16 residues. Here the CDR3 DNA reads TGTGCCAGCAGCGGGGGACTAGCGGGTTACACAGATACGCAGTATTTT. As protein: CASSGGLAGYTDTQYF.

This clonotype was found a few times. The gene calls are TRBV5-1 and TRBJ2-7; tentative D call: TRBD1 (6 bases). There are 15 residues in the CDR3. The germline V gene encodes CDR1 SGHRS and CDR2 YFSETQ. V was pared by 4 bases and J by 0 bases, with 14 bases between. CDR3 nucleotide sequence: TGCGCCAGCAGCGCCACAGGGTTACGCTCCTACGAGCAGTACTTC. As protein: CASSATGLRSYEQYF.

The chain joins TRBV19 to TRBJ2-5; D unclear. Germline assignment: CDR1 LNHDA and CDR2 SQIVND (reference sequence). The V end lost 0 bases, the J end lost 5 bases, and 7 bases lay between the germline ends. This CDR3 is built from 13 residues. CDR3 sequence (DNA): TGTGCCAGTAGTATAGATAGCACGGAGACCCAGTACTTC. Its translation: CASSIDSTETQYF.

In this sample, this clonotype turned up a few times. The CDR3 reads CASSLRLGGNTIYF. The CDR3 DNA is TGTGCCAGCAGCCTCAGACTGGGCGGAAACACCATATATTTT. The chain couples TRBV12-3 or TRBV12-4 to TRBJ1-3; D gene unclear. V dropped 6 bases and J dropped 4 bases, with 13 bases sitting between them. CDR3 length equals 14 residues.